The present entry profiles one TCR beta chain with its context. The CDR3 loop spans 17 amino acids. The germline V gene encodes CDR1 SGHTA and CDR2 FQGNSA. With V trimmed by 2 bases and J by 4 bases, 7 bases remained unmatched. The record originates from a study of OX40 agonist ivuxolimab in advanced cancers. The protocol was immunoSEQ multiplex PCR, while the TCRdb copy is restricted to in-frame clones and leaves out a portion. The repertoire holds approximately 43,000 clones, with around four fifths as singletons. V is TRBV7-2 and J is TRBJ2-1; 11 nucleotides match TRBD2. The input for sequencing was CD4+ or CD8+ T cells sorted from blood, taken in a trial of the OX40 agonist ivuxolimab. The sequence was collected from an adult with an advanced solid tumor such as melanoma, head and neck, liver or kidney cancer. CDR3 sequence: CASSLRSTSGGYNEQFF. DNA of the CDR3: TGTGCCAGCAGCTTAAGATCTACTAGCGGGGGTTACAATGAGCAGTTCTTC.